This T cell receptor beta chain stems from a study of identifying expanded T cells in peripheral blood. TCRdb's table, derived via immunoSEQ multiplex PCR, lists solely in-frame clones and lacks some. The sample has 120,000 or so clones, 84% seen once. Germline loops: CDR1 LNHDA, CDR2 SQIVND (reference sequence). This CDR3 has 14 residues. V was pared by 4 bases and J by 2 bases, with 4 bases of the junction left unmatched. The clonotype was recovered from a person aged 18 to 75 in good health. This chain links TRBV19 with TRBJ1-2; 7 bases agree with TRBD1. Source material: blood. For the CDR3, the DNA is TGTGCCAGTAGTAAGTCGGACAGGAACTATGGCTACACCTTC. This codes for CASSKSDRNYGYTF.